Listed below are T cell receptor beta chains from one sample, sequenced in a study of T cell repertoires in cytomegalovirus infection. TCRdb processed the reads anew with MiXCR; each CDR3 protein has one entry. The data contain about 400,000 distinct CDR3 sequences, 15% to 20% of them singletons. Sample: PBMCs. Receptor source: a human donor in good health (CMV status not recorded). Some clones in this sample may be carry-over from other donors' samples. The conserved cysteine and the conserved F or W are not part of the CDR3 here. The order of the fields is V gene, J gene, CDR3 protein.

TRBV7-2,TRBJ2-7,ASSLSPQTRGFEQY
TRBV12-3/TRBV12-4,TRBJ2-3,ASSSTGATDTQY
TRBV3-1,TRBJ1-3,ASSRGAAGNTIY
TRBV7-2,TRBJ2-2,ASSPGWRTGELF
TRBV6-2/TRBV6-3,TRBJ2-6,ASSYERGFSGANVLT
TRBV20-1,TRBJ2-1,SVTARTAYEQF
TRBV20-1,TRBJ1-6,SKGQLNSPLH
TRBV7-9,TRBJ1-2,ASGPARLVYGYT
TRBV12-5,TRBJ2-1,ASGLVIDGEISYNEQF
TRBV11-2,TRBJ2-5,ASSFSGGAGETQY
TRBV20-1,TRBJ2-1,SARGTGSYNEQF
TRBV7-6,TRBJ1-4,ASSPRAPAVGKLF
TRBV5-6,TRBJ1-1,ASSLRFGGRNTEAF
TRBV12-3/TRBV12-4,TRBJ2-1,ASSLRAGGGVQF
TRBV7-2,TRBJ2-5,ASSLWLTSGGAQTQY
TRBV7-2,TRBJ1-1,ASSLYVVNTEAF
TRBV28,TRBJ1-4,ASSFGNGLF
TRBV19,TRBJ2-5,ASHPGGSGTQY
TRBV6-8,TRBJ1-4,ASSWHHPSAEKLF
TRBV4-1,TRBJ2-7,ASSQPGQGTYEQY
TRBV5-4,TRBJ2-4,ASSPTGGKAKNIQY
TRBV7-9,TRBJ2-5,ASSLEAVKETQY
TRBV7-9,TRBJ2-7,ASSYAPYEQY
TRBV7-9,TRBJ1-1,ASSLGTGREEAF
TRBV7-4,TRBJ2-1,ASSFWREGFYNEQF
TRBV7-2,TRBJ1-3,ASSLMSTIY
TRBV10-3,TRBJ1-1,AISRTLTGLGTEAF
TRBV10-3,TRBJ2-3,AITGGSADTQY
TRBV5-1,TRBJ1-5,ASSPQTGFDQPQH
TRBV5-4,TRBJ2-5,ASSPLTTGTEETQY
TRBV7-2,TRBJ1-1,ASSLGWALNTEAF
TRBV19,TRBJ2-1,ASSPSGRASYNEQF
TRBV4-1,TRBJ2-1,ASSQTGDEQF
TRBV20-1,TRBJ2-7,SARRGGTESDEQY
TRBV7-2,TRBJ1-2,ASNPTGTHYGYT
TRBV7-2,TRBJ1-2,ASSLGTDSYGYT
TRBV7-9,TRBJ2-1,ASTTEYNEQF
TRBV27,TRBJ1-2,ASRGGRQGDGYT
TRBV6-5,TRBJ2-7,ASAAPGFVSYEQY
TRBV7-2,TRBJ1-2,ASSSRLSDMGYT
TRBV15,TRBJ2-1,ATSTRLAAYNEQF
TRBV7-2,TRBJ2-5,ASSPRTSGGPTQETQY
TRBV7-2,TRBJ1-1,ASSLGSRNTEAF
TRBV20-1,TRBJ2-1,SATTSGGVAYNEQF
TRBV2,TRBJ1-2,ASSGKPFYGYT
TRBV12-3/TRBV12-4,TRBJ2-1,ASRKAGVNEQF
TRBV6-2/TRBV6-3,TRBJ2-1,ASSVPMVAGGTEQF
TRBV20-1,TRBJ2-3,SALAGLSTDTQY
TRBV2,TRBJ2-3,ASSNGGTTYTQY
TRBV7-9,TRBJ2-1,ASSLGGLANEQF
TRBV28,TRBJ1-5,ASSFSRPGNQPQH
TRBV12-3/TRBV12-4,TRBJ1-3,ASRVRGAPGNTIY